This T cell receptor beta chain derives from a study of cytomegalovirus exposure and HLA in healthy donors. Study observations and caveats: TCR beta sequences numbering about 17,000 were associated with HLA alleles at 0.05 false discovery rate in a later analysis. Association of a missense DCLRE1C variant with TCR beta V- and J-gene trimming was reported in a later analysis. When a later analysis compared HLA-associated TCR beta chains with equally common others, the HLA-associated chains turned out to be more clonally expanded and to have lower generation probabilities.

With respect to this clone: Its target is unknown.

V lost 2 bases and J 3 bases, leaving 7 bases between the germline ends. Germline CDR1 and CDR2: KGHSH and LQKENI. There are 13 residues in the CDR3. In the PCR, 60 Vbeta and 13 Jbeta primers were used. The table came from immunoSEQ multiplex PCR; TCRdb's copy has only in-frame clones and leaves some out. The repertoire table contains roughly 77,000 clones. The specimen sequenced was PBMCs. The V gene is TRBV18, the J gene TRBJ1-2, with D hard to call. The clonotype originates from a female donor in good health and CMV-seropositive. The CDR3: CASSPTGYYGYTF. The CDR3 nucleotides are TGTGCCAGCTCACCAACCGGGTACTATGGCTACACCTTC.